This entry lists 17 T cell receptor beta chains sequenced from one sample in a study of shared clonotypes between healthy human individuals. Some clones are missing from TCRdb's copy, which holds only in-frame ones; the method was immunoSEQ multiplex PCR. The table includes roughly 2.1 million clones, roughly 91% detected once. Positive CCR7 selection of CD45RO-negative cells yielded the naive CD8 cells, and terminally differentiated effector memory CD45RA+ cells were excluded. Material for sequencing was naive CD8+ T cells from PBMCs. The receptors were gathered from a man between 18 and 29 years old in good health. Some clones in this sample may be carry-over from other donors' samples.

The chain combines TRBV9 with TRBJ2-7; D might be TRBD2 (6 bases). Per germline, CDR1 SGDLS and CDR2 YYNGEE. The CDR3 loop spans 12 amino acids. V gave up 7 bases and J gave up 6 bases, with 14 bases separating them. The CDR3: CASRDSAGEQYF. For the CDR3, the DNA is TGTGCCAGCCGGGACTCCGCCGGCGAGCAGTACTTC.

The V and J genes are TRBV9 and TRBJ2-5; D is unresolved. V lost 6 bases and J lost 5, with 5 bases in between. Germline V lookup: CDR1 SGDLS, CDR2 YYNGEE. The CDR3 runs 10 residues. CDR3 sequence reads: CASNRETQYF. The CDR3 DNA reads as TGTGCCAGCAATCGGGAGACCCAGTACTTC.

A remark on this clone: The same CDR3 can be traced to other DNA sequences in this sample. V and J are TRBV27 and TRBJ1-3, with D perhaps TRBD1 (5 bases). The CDR3 length is 15 residues. Germline lookup yields CDR1 MNHEY and CDR2 SMNVEV (reference sequence). Between the trimmed V and J ends, which lost 6 bases and 1 base, there was a span of 13 bases. The CDR3 loop reads CASSPRGSSGNTIYF. As DNA, the CDR3 is TGTGCCAGCAGCCCCCGGGGGTCGTCTGGAAACACCATATATTTT.

The J gene is TRBJ2-7, the V gene TRBV11-2, with D possibly being TRBD2 (5 bases). V dropped 4 bases and J dropped 2 bases, with 15 bases sitting between them. The CDR3 is 15 amino acids. CDR1 is SGHAT, CDR2 FQNNGV, per germline. The CDR3 DNA is TGTGCCAGCAGCTCCTCACTAGGGCGGGCCTACGAGCAGTACTTC. It translates to CASSSSLGRAYEQYF.

This chain joins TRBV9 and TRBJ2-6; D is undetermined. The germline gives CDR1 SGDLS, CDR2 YYNGEE. This CDR3 has 18 amino acids. Trimming removed 2 bases from V and 2 bases from J, with 17 bases in between. The CDR3 DNA reads TGTGCCAGCAGCGTCTTCGGCAGAGTCGACGCTGGGGCCAACGTCCTGACTTTC. It is translated as CASSVFGRVDAGANVLTF.

The chain uses TRBV7-8 and TRBJ1-1; 7 bases line up with TRBD1. CDR3 length: 17 amino acids. CDR1 and CDR2 from the germline V gene are SGHVS and FQNEAQ. V shed 9 bases, J shed 0 bases, and the junction held 16 bases outside the gene matches. The CDR3 nucleotides read TGTGCCAGTACCCAAAAAGGGGACAGACTCATGAACACTGAAGCTTTCTTT. Protein product: CASTQKGDRLMNTEAFF.

The chain joins TRBV11-3 to TRBJ2-2; TRBD1 matches 9 bases. CDR3 length equals 16 residues. The junction had 7 bases not matched to a gene; V was cut back by 2 bases and J by 6 bases. In germline, CDR1 is SGHNT, CDR2 YENEEA. CDR3 in amino acids: CASSLNRGRKAGELFF. DNA for the CDR3: TGTGCCAGCAGCTTAAACAGGGGGCGCAAGGCCGGGGAGCTGTTTTTT.

This sequence joins TRBV28 and TRBJ2-7, with 8 nucleotides matching TRBD1. V lost 6 bases, J lost 0 bases, and 4 bases stayed unmatched. Germline V gene data show CDR1 as MDHEN and CDR2 as SYDVKM. The CDR3 is 14 amino acids. CDR3 in DNA: TGTGCCAGCAGACCCGGACAGGGCTCCTACGAGCAGTACTTC. Its protein product is CASRPGQGSYEQYF.

The genes are TRBV15 and TRBJ2-2; D might be TRBD1 (6 bases). The CDR3 has 15 amino acids. Germline V gives CDR1 LNHNV, CDR2 YYDKDF (reference sequence). Deletions cut 6 bases from V and 1 base from J, with 12 bases between. The CDR3 region is CATSWTAQNTGELFF. DNA for the CDR3: TGTGCCACCAGTTGGACAGCCCAGAACACCGGGGAGCTGTTTTTT.

This clone showed up just once. This chain links TRBV30 with TRBJ2-1; 7 nucleotides agree with TRBD2. V lost 4 bases to trimming and J lost 4 bases; unmatched junction nucleotides: 7. CDR3 size: 14 residues. Germline CDR1 reads GTSNPN; CDR2 reads SVGIG (reference sequence). The CDR3 region is CAWKYAGEYNEQFF. As DNA, the CDR3 is TGTGCCTGGAAGTATGCGGGAGAGTACAATGAGCAGTTCTTC.

As to this clone: Other DNA variants within this sample encode the same CDR3. The chain employs TRBV9 and TRBJ2-1; 10 nucleotides align to TRBD2. Germline V lookup: CDR1 SGDLS, CDR2 YYNGEE. This CDR3 spans 15 amino acids. With V trimmed by 0 bases and J by 8 bases, 5 bases remained unmatched. CDR3 sequence reads: CASSVVAGGRYEQFF. The CDR3 DNA sequence: TGTGCCAGCAGCGTAGTAGCGGGAGGCCGTTATGAGCAGTTCTTC.

A remark on this clone: The same CDR3 also results from other DNA sequences found in this sample. The chain links TRBV19 to TRBJ2-7; D may be TRBD2 (5 bases). V dropped 3 bases and J dropped 0 bases, with 6 bases sitting between them. Germline assignment: CDR1 LNHDA and CDR2 SQIVND (reference sequence). CDR3 length: 13 amino acids. Written as DNA, the CDR3 is TGTGCCAGTAGTATCCGGGACTCCTACGAGCAGTACTTC. Encoded protein: CASSIRDSYEQYF.

This clone appeared a single time. V usage is TRBV7-8 and J usage is TRBJ1-1; 9 bases fit TRBD1. J was trimmed by 11 bases and V by 4 bases; bases with no gene match: 11. The CDR3 consists of 14 residues. Germline V gene data show CDR1 as SGHVS and CDR2 as FQNEAQ. In DNA form, the CDR3 reads TGTGCCAGCAGCTCCCCTGGGACAGGGTGGGTTGCTTTCTTT. As protein: CASSSPGTGWVAFF.

This rearrangement joins TRBV29-1 to TRBJ2-7; the D gene is possibly TRBD2 (6 bases). In germline, CDR1 is SQVTM, CDR2 ANQGSEA. V dropped 4 bases and J dropped 1 base, with 14 bases sitting between them. The CDR3 has 14 residues. The CDR3 DNA sequence: TGCAGCGTTGTGGGTGATGGGAGGTCCTACGAGCAGTACTTC. Encoded protein: CSVVGDGRSYEQYF.

The chain carries TRBV27 and TRBJ1-5, with a possible D match to TRBD1 (5 bases). Per germline, CDR1 MNHEY and CDR2 SMNVEV (reference sequence). With 5 bases removed from V and 4 bases from J, the gap between germline ends came to 12 bases. The CDR3 has 14 residues. In DNA, the CDR3 is TGTGCCAGCAGTCTCGGACACGGAAATCAGCCCCAGCATTTT. It translates to CASSLGHGNQPQHF.

This rearrangement joins TRBV28 to TRBJ1-5; D remains ambiguous. This CDR3 spans 15 amino acids. CDR1 and CDR2 from the germline V gene are MDHEN and SYDVKM. The V end lost 5 bases, the J end lost 5 bases, and 16 bases lay between the germline ends. The CDR3 spells CASSRPRETDQPQHF. The DNA for the CDR3 is TGTGCCAGCAGTCGCCCCCGGGAGACGGATCAGCCCCAGCATTTT.

This clone was seen more than once but under ten times. The sample carries other DNA sequences with the same CDR3. The chain combines TRBV28 with TRBJ1-5; a possible D gene is TRBD1 (5 bases). Trimming removed 4 bases at V and 0 bases at J, with 7 bases between. The CDR3 is made up of 14 amino acids. CDR1 is MDHEN, CDR2 SYDVKM, per germline. CDR3 amino acids: CASSSGHSNQPQHF. In DNA form, the CDR3 reads TGTGCCAGCAGTTCCGGACATAGCAATCAGCCCCAGCATTTT.